These 3 T cell receptor beta chains originate from one sample sequenced in a study of molecular identifiers for immune sequencing clone quantification. Each CDR3 protein is one row after TCRdb ran MiXCR on the PCR reads. The sample shows about 510,000 distinct CDR3 sequences, around 23% of them seen only once. Input material: naive CD8+ T cells from blood, with Jurkat cell RNA spiked in. Sample subset: FACS-sorted CD8+CD4-CCR7+CD45RA+ naive T cells. The source is a human donor in good health. Some libraries in this study had Jurkat cell RNA spiked in.

About this clonotype itself: A much more abundant neighbour one base away suggests this may be a read error. The chain is built from TRBV7-2 and TRBJ1-5, with D perhaps matching TRBD1 (5 bases). There are 12 residues in the CDR3. CDR1 and CDR2 (germline): SGHTA, FQGNSA. Trimming stripped 5 bases from V and 7 bases from J, with 9 bases between. CDR3 coding DNA: TGTGCCAGCAGCGTAACAGGCCAGCCCCAGCATTTT. This gives the protein CASSVTGQPQHF. The whole variable domain, filled in from reference TRBV7-2 and TRBJ1-5, reads GAGVSQSPSNKVTEKGKDVELRCDPISGHTALYWYRQSLGQGLEFLIYFQGNSAPDKSGLPSDRFSAERTGGSVSTLTIQRTQQEDSAVYLCASSVTGQPQHFGDGTRLSIL.

This clonotype was detected once. This chain links TRBV19 with TRBJ2-1, with D unresolved. Germline V gene lookup returns CDR1 LNHDA and CDR2 SQIVND (reference sequence). The ends were cut back, 7 bases at V and 10 bases at J, with 11 bases in the middle. CDR3 length: 11 amino acids. The CDR3 reads CASMFIEEQFF. In nucleotides, the CDR3 is TGTGCCAGTATGTTTATCGAGGAGCAGTTCTTC.

Turning to this clonotype: Because it lacks the conserved phenylalanine or tryptophan at the end, this CDR3 is likely a read error. This chain links TRBV5-1 with TRBJ2-7; TRBD1 matches at 8 bases. The germline V gene has CDR1 SGHRS and CDR2 YFSETQ. This CDR3 is 14 amino acids long. V shed 4 bases and J 1 base; nucleotides not matched to a gene: 4. CDR3 amino acids: CASSPGQGSYEQYS. In DNA form, the CDR3 reads TGCGCCAGCAGCCCTGGACAGGGTTCCTACGAGCAGTACTCC.